The 5 T cell receptor beta chains in this list originate from one sample, sequenced in a study of response to subunit inactivated influenza vaccine. Via MiXCR, TCRdb re-called the RT-PCR reads, giving one row per CDR3 protein. The data contain about 520,000 distinct CDR3 sequences, roughly 11% of them singletons. This sample comprised PBMCs from blood, obtained roughly 48 days after vaccination. These receptors came from a man aged 45 to 65 who received an inactivated influenza vaccine.

The CDR3 loop reads CAISGQLDSRREQYF. DNA for the CDR3: TGTGCCATCAGTGGACAGTTAGACTCCCGCCGCGAGCAGTACTTC. The chain joins TRBV10-3 to TRBJ2-7; tentatively, D is TRBD1 (5 bases). The germline V and J ends were trimmed by 4 bases and 6 bases, with 19 bases remaining between them. This CDR3 spans 15 amino acids. CDR1 ENHRY and CDR2 SYGVKD come from the germline V gene.

This clonotype was seen ten or more times. V gene TRBV20-1 combines with J gene TRBJ2-7; D remains unclear. V lost 3 bases and J 4 bases, leaving 16 bases between the germline ends. The CDR3 contains 14 residues. Germline V gives CDR1 DFQATT, CDR2 SNEGSKA (reference sequence). The CDR3 nucleotides are TGCAGTGCTAGCGTAGGTTGGGGTATATACGAGCAGTACTTC. It translates to CSASVGWGIYEQYF.

Only a few counts were recorded for this clonotype. This chain joins TRBV7-2 and TRBJ2-7, with D possibly TRBD1 on 6 matching bases. CDR3 length: 16 residues. The V end lost 1 base, the J end lost 2 bases, and 15 bases lay between the germline ends. Germline-derived CDR1 and CDR2 are SGHTA and FQGNSA. The CDR3 bases are TGTGCCAGCAGCTTAGTTTTTGGGGACACCGCCTACGAGCAGTACTTC. Encoded protein: CASSLVFGDTAYEQYF.

A few counts support this clonotype. J is TRBJ2-1 and V is TRBV5-5; 7 bases are a match to TRBD1. Germline CDR1 and CDR2: SGHKS and YYEKEE (reference sequence). Trimming removed 2 bases from V and 0 bases from J; junction bases left unmatched: 8. This CDR3 has 17 amino acids. The chain's CDR3 is CASSLLGTASSYNEQFF. The DNA of the CDR3 is TGTGCCAGCAGCTTATTAGGGACAGCTAGCTCCTACAATGAGCAGTTCTTC.

This chain connects TRBV5-6 to TRBJ2-2; 9 positions agree with TRBD2. V lost 4 bases, J lost 1 base, and 8 bases stayed unmatched. Germline CDR1 and CDR2: SGHDT and YYEEEE. This CDR3 has 17 residues. The CDR3 spells CASSPASGTWNTGELFF. The CDR3 bases are TGTGCCAGCAGCCCCGCTAGCGGGACCTGGAACACCGGGGAGCTGTTTTTT.